This T cell receptor (beta chain) appears in the sequencing data of a study of T cell responses to AZD1222 COVID-19 vaccine. Overall study findings and caveats: CD4 TCRs linked to vaccination spanned spike, dominating at 160-218 and 743-854. Spike-specific TCR depth and breadth grew after two AZD1222 doses. Per reports, nearly half of all spike-specific TCRs target regions that are unmutated in variants.

The CDR3 loop spans 11 amino acids. V was cut by 7 bases and J by 5 bases, with 11 bases left in between. Germline V gene sequence: CDR1 GTSNPN, CDR2 SVGIG (reference sequence). Of note for this clone: Antigen: not known. Other DNA sequences in the sample encode the same CDR3.

Profiled with immunoSEQ multiplex PCR; TCRdb holds only in-frame clones, not every one. This table has 98,000 or so clones, roughly 90% appearing once. This receptor was taken from an adult who received the AZD1222 COVID-19 vaccine. The sequences come from peripheral blood, collected 28 days after the second AZD1222 dose. This rearrangement joins TRBV30 to TRBJ1-1; D gene unclear. CDR3 nucleotide sequence: TGTGCCTTGGAACCGGGTACTGAAGCTTTCTTT. It codes for CALEPGTEAFF.